The entry that follows covers one T cell receptor (beta chain) sequence. Its antigen target is currently unknown. Per-base quality was not reported, and no clone a single base away is much larger than it. Taken from the germline V gene, the CDR1 and CDR2 loops are KGHSH and LQKENI. The CDR3 goes from the cysteine to the phenylalanine over 15 residues. Here the CDR3 DNA is all that survives: 45 bases in frame from base 1. The trim is 3 bases for V and 6 bases for J, with a gap of 18 bases between the germline ends. The sample is drawn from a study of CD8 T cells in ankylosing spondylitis (dated 2017 in TCRdb). With respect to the entire study: T cell receptor beta repertoires were profiled in healthy donors and ankylosing spondylitis patients so that disease-linked TCR variants could be found. The whole study cohort included 85 to 120 healthy donors and 20 to 30 ankylosing spondylitis patients. Peripheral blood was sampled, and synovial fluid was additionally collected from ankylosing spondylitis patients. On the study overall, not on this receptor specifically: A CD8+ phenotype was shown by the disease-linked clones, which were found at relatively low frequencies in peripheral blood. Some motif variants were previously reported in synovial fluid and blood of reactive arthritis patients, suggesting common disease-initiation mechanisms. The disease-linked clones were reported to be significantly enriched in matched synovial fluid samples from ankylosing spondylitis patients. Blood from ankylosing spondylitis patients appeared to be characterized by a TCR beta motif composed of under 10 highly homologous amino acid variants.

Sequenced using an Illumina HiSeq 2500. Quantitative 5'-RACE with molecular barcodes was the method used to prepare the TCR beta libraries. The paper's processing steps were these. To identify disease-linked TCR variants, a new computational method was used, one built on a probabilistic model of VDJ rearrangement. TCRdb applied fastp at Q25 and MiXCR to the public reads, then kept only in-frame beta chains. Identical CDR3 proteins give one entry, which carries the most common genes and DNA. The V and J calls follow TCRdb's processing rather than the paper's. This sample holds approximately 300,000 distinct CDR3 sequences; roughly 8% were observed only once. Roughly 15% of the sample lies in the top ten.

The source is a male donor with ankylosing spondylitis. The sample taken for sequencing was blood, either unsorted or a sorted T cell fraction (not recorded which). The rearranged segments are TRBV18 and TRBJ2-7; the D element could tentatively be TRBD1 or TRBD2, as 5 bases agree for each. The CDR3 protein: CASSPEPSVGVEQYF. The bases read TGTGCCAGCTCACCCGAGCCCTCGGTGGGGGTCGAGCAGTACTTC. Reference TRBV18 and TRBJ2-7 proteins supply the regions before and after the CDR3; the full variable domain is: NAGVMQNPRHLVRRRGQEARLRCSPMKGHSHVYWYRQLPEEGLKFMVYLQKENIIDESGMPKERFSAEFPKEGPSILRIQQVVRGDSAAYFCASSPEPSVGVEQYFGPGTRLTVT.